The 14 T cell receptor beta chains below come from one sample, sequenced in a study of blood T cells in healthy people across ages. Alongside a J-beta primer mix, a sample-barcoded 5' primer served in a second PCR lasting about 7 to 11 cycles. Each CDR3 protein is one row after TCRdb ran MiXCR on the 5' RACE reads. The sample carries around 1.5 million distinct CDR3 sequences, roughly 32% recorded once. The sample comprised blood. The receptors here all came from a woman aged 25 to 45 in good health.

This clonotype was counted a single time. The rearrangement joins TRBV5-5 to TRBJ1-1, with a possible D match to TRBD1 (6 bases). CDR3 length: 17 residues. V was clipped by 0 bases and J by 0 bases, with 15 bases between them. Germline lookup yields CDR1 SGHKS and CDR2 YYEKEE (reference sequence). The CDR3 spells CASSLGRTVRMNTEAFF. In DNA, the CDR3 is TGTGCCAGCAGCTTGGGACGGACAGTGAGAATGAACACTGAAGCTTTCTTT.

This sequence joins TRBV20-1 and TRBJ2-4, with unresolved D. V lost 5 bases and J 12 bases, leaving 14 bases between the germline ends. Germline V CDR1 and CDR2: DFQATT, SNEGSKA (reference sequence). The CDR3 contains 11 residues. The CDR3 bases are TGCAGTGCTTTAGATAGGGCTCATCAGTACTTC. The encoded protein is CSALDRAHQYF.

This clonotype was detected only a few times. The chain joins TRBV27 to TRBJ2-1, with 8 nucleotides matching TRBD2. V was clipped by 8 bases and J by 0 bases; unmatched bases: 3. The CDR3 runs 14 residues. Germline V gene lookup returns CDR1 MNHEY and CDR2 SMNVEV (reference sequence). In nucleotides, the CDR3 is TGTGCCAGCGCGAGCGGGAGCTCCTACAATGAGCAGTTCTTC. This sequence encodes CASASGSSYNEQFF.

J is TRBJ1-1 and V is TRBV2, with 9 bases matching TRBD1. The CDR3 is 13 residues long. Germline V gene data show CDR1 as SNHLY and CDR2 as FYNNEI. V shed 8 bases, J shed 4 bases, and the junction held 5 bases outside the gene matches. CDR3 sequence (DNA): TGTGCCAGCGGGACGACAGGGGGCACTGAAGCTTTCTTT. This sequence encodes CASGTTGGTEAFF. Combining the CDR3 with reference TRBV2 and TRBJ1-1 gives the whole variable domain EPEVTQTPSHQVTQMGQEVILRCVPISNHLYFYWYRQILGQKVEFLVSFYNNEISEKSEIFDDQFSVERPDGSNFTLKIRSTKLEDSAMYFCASGTTGGTEAFFGQGTRLTVV.

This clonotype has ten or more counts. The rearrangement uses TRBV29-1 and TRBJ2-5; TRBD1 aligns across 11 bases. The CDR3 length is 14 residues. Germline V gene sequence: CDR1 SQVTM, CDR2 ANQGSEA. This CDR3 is CSIGQGAWGETQYF. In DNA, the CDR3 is TGCAGTATCGGACAGGGGGCTTGGGGAGAGACCCAGTACTTC.

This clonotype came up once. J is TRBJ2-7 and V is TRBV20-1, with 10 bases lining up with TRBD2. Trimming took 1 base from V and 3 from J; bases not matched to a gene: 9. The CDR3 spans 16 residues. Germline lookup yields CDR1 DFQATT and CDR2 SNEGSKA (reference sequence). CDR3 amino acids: CSARVLCSGRIYEQYF. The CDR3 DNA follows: TGCAGTGCTAGAGTCCTATGTAGCGGGAGGATCTACGAGCAGTACTTC.

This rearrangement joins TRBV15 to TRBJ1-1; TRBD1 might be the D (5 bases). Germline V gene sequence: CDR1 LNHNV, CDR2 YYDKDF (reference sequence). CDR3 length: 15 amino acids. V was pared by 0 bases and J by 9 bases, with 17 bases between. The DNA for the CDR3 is TGTGCCACCAGCAGAGATCTGGGGGTCAGCCAGAAAGCTTTCTTT. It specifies CATSRDLGVSQKAFF. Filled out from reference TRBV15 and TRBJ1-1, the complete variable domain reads DAMVIQNPRYQVTQFGKPVTLSCSQTLNHNVMYWYQQKSSQAPKLLFHYYDKDFNNEADTPDNFQSRRPNTSFCFLDIRSPGLGDTAMYLCATSRDLGVSQKAFFGQGTRLTVV.

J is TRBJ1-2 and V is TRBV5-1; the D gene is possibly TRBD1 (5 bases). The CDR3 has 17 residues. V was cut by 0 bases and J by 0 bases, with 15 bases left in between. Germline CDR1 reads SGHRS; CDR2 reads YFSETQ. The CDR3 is CASSLGARTKANYGYTF. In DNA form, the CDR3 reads TGCGCCAGCAGCTTGGGGGCCCGGACAAAAGCTAACTATGGCTACACCTTC. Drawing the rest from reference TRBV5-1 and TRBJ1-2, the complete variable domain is KAGVTQTPRYLIKTRGQQVTLSCSPISGHRSVSWYQQTPGQGLQFLFEYFSETQRNKGNFPGRFSGRQFSNSRSEMNVSTLELGDSALYLCASSLGARTKANYGYTFGSGTRLTVV.

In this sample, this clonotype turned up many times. Here the CDR3 reads CASSLGKGPDTQYF. Here the CDR3 DNA reads TGCGCCAGCAGCTTGGGAAAGGGACCAGATACGCAGTATTTT. This chain uses TRBV5-1 with TRBJ2-3; D tentatively fits TRBD1 or TRBD2 (5 bases each). CDR1 is SGHRS, CDR2 YFSETQ, per germline. The CDR3 consists of 14 residues. With 0 bases removed from V and 4 bases from J, the gap between germline ends came to 9 bases.

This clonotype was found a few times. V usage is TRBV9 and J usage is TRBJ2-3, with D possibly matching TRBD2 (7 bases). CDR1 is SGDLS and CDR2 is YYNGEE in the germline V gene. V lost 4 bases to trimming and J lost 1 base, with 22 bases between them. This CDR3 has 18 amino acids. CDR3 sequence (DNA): TGTGCCAGCAGCATCCGTTCGGGGGGCTTAGCTGGCACAGATACGCAGTATTTT. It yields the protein CASSIRSGGLAGTDTQYF.

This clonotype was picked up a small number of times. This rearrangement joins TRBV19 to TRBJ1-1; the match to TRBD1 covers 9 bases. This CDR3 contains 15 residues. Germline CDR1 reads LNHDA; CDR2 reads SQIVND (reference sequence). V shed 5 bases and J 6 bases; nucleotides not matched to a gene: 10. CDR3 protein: CASSGPGQGLAEAFF. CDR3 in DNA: TGTGCCAGTAGTGGACCGGGACAGGGTTTGGCTGAAGCTTTCTTT.

CDR3 sequence reads: CASSSGTAGGTQYF. The CDR3 DNA sequence: TGCGCCAGCAGCAGCGGGACAGCGGGAGGGACCCAGTACTTC. This chain links TRBV5-1 with TRBJ2-5; 9 bases map to TRBD2. The V gene's germline CDR1 is SGHRS and CDR2 YFSETQ. This CDR3 comprises 14 residues. V lost 4 bases to trimming and J lost 7 bases; unmatched junction nucleotides: 8.

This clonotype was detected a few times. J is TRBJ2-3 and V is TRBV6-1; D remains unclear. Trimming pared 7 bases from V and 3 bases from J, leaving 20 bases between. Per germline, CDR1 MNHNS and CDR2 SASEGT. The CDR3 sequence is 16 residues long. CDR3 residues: CASTPSWPSRTDTQYF. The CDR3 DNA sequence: TGTGCCAGCACCCCAAGTTGGCCCAGCCGAACAGATACGCAGTATTTT.

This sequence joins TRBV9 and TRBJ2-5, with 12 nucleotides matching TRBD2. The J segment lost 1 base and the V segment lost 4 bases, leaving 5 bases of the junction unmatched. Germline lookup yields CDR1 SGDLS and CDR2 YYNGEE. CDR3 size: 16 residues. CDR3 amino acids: CASSIGLAGIQETQYF. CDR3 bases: TGTGCCAGCAGCATAGGACTAGCGGGGATCCAAGAGACCCAGTACTTC.